Below are 5 T cell receptor beta chains sequenced from a single sample in a study of identical twins. One entry per CDR3 protein results from TCRdb running MiXCR on the 5' RACE reads. The sample has about 660,000 distinct CDR3 sequences; 8.5% to 9.5% are singletons. The sample was also linked to a second study, of yellow fever vaccine responses in identical twins.

Sequencing input: PBMCs. The receptors come from a woman aged 18-35 years in good health.

This clonotype was recorded a few times. The gene calls are TRBV29-1 and TRBJ2-7; D gene unclear. V shed 2 bases and J shed 4 bases, with 6 bases lying between them. CDR1 is SQVTM, CDR2 ANQGSEA, per germline. This CDR3 comprises 11 residues. Here the CDR3 reads CSVEFRYEQYF. DNA for the CDR3: TGCAGCGTTGAATTCCGTTACGAGCAGTACTTC.

This clonotype was seen repeatedly, ten times or more. The J gene is TRBJ2-3, the V gene TRBV29-1; unclear D gene. The germline CDR1 and CDR2 sequences are SQVTM and ANQGSEA. The CDR3 runs to 12 residues. The ends were cut back, 8 bases at V and 2 bases at J, with 11 bases in the middle. The CDR3 protein is CSMWALTDTQYF. The CDR3 nucleotides read TGCAGCATGTGGGCCCTCACAGATACGCAGTATTTT.

This clonotype was found many times. V usage is TRBV4-3 and J usage is TRBJ2-3; weak D call: TRBD2 (7 bases). V lost 0 bases and J 3 bases, leaving 19 bases between the germline ends. Germline V CDR1 and CDR2: LGHNA, YSLEER. The CDR3 runs 18 residues. DNA for the CDR3: TGCGCCAGCAGCCAAGACCCCCGTGGGGGGGCGCGGACAGATACGCAGTATTTT. This encodes CASSQDPRGGARTDTQYF.

The chain has TRBV11-3 and TRBJ2-2; no clear D. Per germline, CDR1 SGHNT and CDR2 YENEEA. The CDR3 spans 14 residues. Trimming left V 4 bases short and J 2 bases short, with 8 bases between. The chain's CDR3 is CASSSQPNTGELFF. The CDR3 bases are TGTGCCAGCAGCTCCCAACCTAACACCGGGGAGCTGTTTTTT.

The chain has TRBV11-2 and TRBJ2-7; weak D call: TRBD2 (6 bases). The CDR3 is 14 amino acids. Trimming left V 3 bases short and J 3 bases short, with 12 bases between. The germline CDR1 and CDR2 sequences are SGHAT and FQNNGV. CDR3 bases: TGTGCCAGCAGCTTCCGTCTAGCGAGCTACGAGCAGTACTTC. Protein: CASSFRLASYEQYF.